A selection of T cell receptor beta chains follows, all from one sample in a study of cytomegalovirus exposure and HLA in healthy donors. Only in-frame clones appear in the TCRdb table, and some are missing; sequencing was by immunoSEQ multiplex PCR. The table includes 170,000 or so clones, 80% to 90% detected once. Sequencing input: PBMCs. These receptor sequences come from a man in his late teens or twenties in good health and CMV-seronegative. Both conserved end residues are part of each CDR3. Fields, in order: D gene, clone size, V gene, J gene, CDR3 protein, CDR3 DNA. D genes are given only for firm matches. Some rows mark clone size as missing; the rest say once, few, many or name a class of expanded clone.

>TRBD1|-|TRBV5-1|TRBJ2-1
CASSPGQAIGNEQFF
TGCGCCAGCAGCCCGGGACAGGCCATCGGTAATGAGCAGTTCTTC
>TRBD2|-|TRBV29-1|TRBJ2-7
CSVRTSGYEQYF
TGCAGCGTTCGGACTAGCGGCTACGAGCAGTACTTC
>TRBD2|-|TRBV7-8|TRBJ2-1
CASSSSTSDRAGEQFF
TGTGCCAGCAGCTCCAGTACTAGCGACCGGGCGGGGGAGCAGTTCTTC
>TRBD1|-|TRBV28|TRBJ2-2
CASRGPQGSGELFF
TGTGCCAGCAGAGGCCCACAGGGGTCCGGGGAGCTGTTTTTT
>-|-|TRBV4-1|TRBJ2-2
CASSLNGGRTGELFF
TGCGCCAGCAGCCTAAACGGGGGTAGGACCGGGGAGCTGTTTTTT
>TRBD1|few|TRBV9|TRBJ1-6
CASSAGQGYSPLHF
TGTGCCAGCAGCGCGGGACAGGGGTACTCACCCCTCCACTTT
>TRBD2|-|TRBV7-3|TRBJ2-1
CASSPGTSPNNEQFF
TGTGCCAGCAGCCCCGGGACTAGCCCTAACAATGAGCAGTTCTTC
>-|-|TRBV11-2|TRBJ2-7
CASSLDLSEWTGGDHEQYF
TGTGCCAGCAGCTTAGATCTTTCGGAGTGGACGGGCGGGGACCACGAGCAGTACTTC
>TRBD2|-|TRBV6-5|TRBJ2-7
CASNLAGGLPGEQYF
TGTGCCAGCAACTTAGCGGGAGGGCTTCCGGGGGAGCAGTACTTC
>-|once|TRBV10-3|TRBJ2-4
CAISEAPRFIANIQYF
TGTGCCATCAGTGAAGCCCCTAGGTTCATCGCAAACATTCAGTACTTC
>TRBD2|-|TRBV9|TRBJ2-5
CASSVGSGGAWETQYF
TGTGCCAGCAGCGTAGGTAGCGGGGGGGCTTGGGAGACCCAGTACTTC
>TRBD1|-|TRBV7-6|TRBJ1-5
CASSSGTGVSQPQHF
TGTGCCAGCAGTTCCGGGACAGGGGTCTCTCAGCCCCAGCATTTT
>TRBD1|-|TRBV5-4|TRBJ2-7
CASSLKGTGGEQYF
TGTGCCAGCAGCTTGAAAGGGACAGGGGGCGAGCAGTACTTC
>-|-|TRBV5-6|TRBJ1-6
CASSSQGSPLHF
TGTGCCAGCAGCTCCCAGGGTTCACCCCTCCACTTT
>-|-|TRBV15|TRBJ2-5
CATSTSEERQETQYF
TGTGCCACCAGCACATCAGAAGAACGACAAGAGACCCAGTACTTC
>-|-|TRBV25-1|TRBJ1-5
CASSGGNQPQHF
TGTGCCAGCAGTGGCGGCAATCAGCCCCAGCATTTT
>TRBD1|once|TRBV7-8|TRBJ2-3
CASSFTGGADTQYF
TGTGCCAGCAGCTTTACAGGGGGCGCAGATACGCAGTATTTT
>-|-|TRBV7-2|TRBJ2-7
CASSFLAGPYEQYF
TGTGCCAGCAGCTTTCTGGCGGGGCCGTACGAGCAGTACTTC
>TRBD2|once|TRBV5-4|TRBJ2-1
CASSLAYSGLVDNEQFF
TGTGCCAGCAGCTTGGCCTATTCAGGACTAGTTGACAATGAGCAGTTCTTC
>TRBD1|once|TRBV7-2|TRBJ1-5
CASSQDRGYQPQHF
TGTGCCAGCAGCCAAGACAGGGGATATCAGCCCCAGCATTTT
>-|-|TRBV7-9|TRBJ1-3
CASSTETVPEAPIYF
TGTGCCAGCAGCACGGAGACAGTTCCCGAGGCCCCCATATATTTT
>TRBD2|-|TRBV2|TRBJ2-3
CASEGSGRAGDTQYF
TGTGCCAGCGAGGGTAGCGGGAGGGCCGGGGATACGCAGTATTTT
>-|-|TRBV7-3|TRBJ2-5
CASSPSTYSRRETQYF
TGTGCCAGCAGCCCTAGTACTTATTCTAGGCGGGAGACCCAGTACTTC
>TRBD1|once|TRBV7-8|TRBJ1-2
CASSTTGGPYGYTF
TGTGCCAGCAGCACGACAGGGGGCCCTTATGGCTACACCTTC
>TRBD1|-|TRBV28|TRBJ1-5
CASSLSTGGNQPQHF
TGTGCCAGCAGTTTAAGTACAGGGGGCAATCAGCCCCAGCATTTT
>-|few|TRBV15|TRBJ2-5
CATSNPPNQETQYF
TGTGCCACCAGCAATCCGCCTAACCAAGAGACCCAGTACTTC
>-|-|TRBV19|TRBJ2-7
CASSDRRQPLYSYEQYF
TGTGCCAGTAGTGATCGGCGACAGCCTCTATACTCCTACGAGCAGTACTTC
>TRBD1|-|TRBV6-5|TRBJ1-1
CASSYSRQGRIEAFF
TGTGCCAGCAGTTACTCGAGACAGGGGAGGATTGAAGCTTTCTTT
>-|-|TRBV27|TRBJ2-7
CASSLSFSVSYEQYF
TGTGCCAGCAGTTTATCCTTCTCGGTCTCCTACGAGCAGTACTTC
>-|-|TRBV7-2|TRBJ1-2
CASKLQGTFYGYTF
TGTGCCAGCAAGTTACAGGGAACCTTCTATGGCTACACCTTC
>TRBD1|-|TRBV19|TRBJ1-2
CASSGPGQGIYGYTF
TGTGCCAGTAGTGGGCCGGGACAGGGGATCTATGGCTACACCTTC
>-|-|TRBV5-1|TRBJ2-7
CASRLQNSYEQYF
TGCGCCAGCAGGCTACAGAACTCCTACGAGCAGTACTTC
>-|few|TRBV28|TRBJ1-1
CATRLPGVSTEAFF
TGTGCCACCAGGCTTCCTGGAGTTAGCACTGAAGCTTTCTTT
>-|-|TRBV7-9|TRBJ2-7
CASSHTTQGSFSYEQYF
TGTGCCAGCAGCCACACTACTCAGGGGTCCTTCTCCTACGAGCAGTACTTC
>-|-|TRBV5-4|TRBJ2-4
CASSSPLAKNIQYF
TGTGCCAGCAGCTCCCCCCTAGCCAAAAACATTCAGTACTTC
>TRBD1|-|TRBV5-1|TRBJ2-1
CASSLVGQETYNEQFF
TGCGCCAGCAGCTTGGTAGGACAGGAGACCTACAATGAGCAGTTCTTC
>TRBD2|-|TRBV5-6|TRBJ2-1
CASSLPSGGTGEQFF
TGTGCCAGCAGCTTGCCTAGCGGGGGAACCGGGGAGCAGTTCTTC
>-|-|TRBV28|TRBJ2-7
CASTQWGRGDEQYF
TGTGCCAGCACCCAATGGGGGAGGGGGGACGAGCAGTACTTC
>-|-|TRBV28|TRBJ2-7
CASSPPGLHYEQYF
TGTGCCAGCAGTCCGCCAGGGCTACACTACGAGCAGTACTTC
>TRBD1|-|TRBV2|TRBJ1-2
CASSEAERTGSNGYTF
TGTGCCAGCAGTGAAGCTGAACGGACAGGATCGAATGGCTACACCTTC
>TRBD1|-|TRBV7-9|TRBJ1-5
CASSWGQGTSNQPQHF
TGTGCCAGCAGCTGGGGACAGGGGACAAGCAATCAGCCCCAGCATTTT
>-|-|TRBV4-1|TRBJ2-1
CASSQPGRSSYNEQFF
TGCGCCAGCAGCCAACCAGGGAGGTCCTCCTACAATGAGCAGTTCTTC
>TRBD2|-|TRBV28|TRBJ2-1
CASSPLAGGYNEQFF
TGTGCCAGCAGCCCCCTAGCGGGGGGCTACAATGAGCAGTTCTTC
>-|-|TRBV4-3|TRBJ2-1
CASSQDWSGRYNEQFF
TGCGCCAGCAGCCAAGATTGGAGCGGGCGTTACAATGAGCAGTTCTTC
>TRBD2|-|TRBV7-3|TRBJ2-1
CASSLLAGAGQFF
TGTGCCAGCAGCCTCCTAGCGGGAGCGGGGCAGTTCTTC
>TRBD1|-|TRBV7-2|TRBJ1-5
CASSSQGAGQPQHF
TGTGCCAGCAGCTCCCAGGGGGCAGGTCAGCCCCAGCATTTT
>-|-|TRBV19|TRBJ1-2
CARGPGGGYTF
TGTGCCAGAGGGCCTGGGGGCGGCTACACCTTC
>TRBD1|-|TRBV4-1|TRBJ1-5
CASSQVLRQGSNQPQHF
TGCGCCAGCAGCCAAGTTCTCCGACAGGGTAGCAATCAGCCCCAGCATTTT
>TRBD1|few|TRBV6-5|TRBJ1-1
CASSWTGGTEAFF
TGTGCCAGCAGCTGGACAGGGGGGACTGAAGCTTTCTTT
>-|-|TRBV5-1|TRBJ1-5
CASSLVWGQPQHF
TGCGCCAGCAGCTTAGTCTGGGGCCAGCCCCAGCATTTT
>TRBD2|once|TRBV11-2|TRBJ2-3
CASSLGLGPDTQYF
TGTGCCAGCAGCCTCGGACTAGGCCCAGATACGCAGTATTTT
>TRBD2|-|TRBV10-3|TRBJ2-1
CAISEGIAGDNEQFF
TGTGCCATCAGTGAGGGAATAGCGGGAGACAATGAGCAGTTCTTC
>-|-|TRBV6-1|TRBJ2-3
CASSLRRATDTQYF
TGTGCCAGCAGTCTCAGGAGGGCCACAGATACGCAGTATTTT
>TRBD2|-|TRBV5-1|TRBJ2-3
CASSLPSGGSTDTQYF
TGCGCCAGCAGCTTACCTAGCGGGGGGAGCACAGATACGCAGTATTTT